Each of the 14 T cell receptor beta chains below was sequenced from the same sample in a study of blood T cell repertoires in COVID-19. Assay: immunoSEQ multiplex PCR; the TCRdb copy retains only in-frame clones and omits some. The table includes roughly 120,000 clones, 65% to 90% detected once. The sample consisted of peripheral blood. These receptors originate from an elderly man with acute or convalescent COVID-19.

A few counts support this clone. The rearrangement links TRBV7-8 to TRBJ1-1; 8 bases are a match to TRBD1. J was trimmed by 0 bases and V by 1 base; bases with no gene match: 1. Germline V CDR1 and CDR2: SGHVS, FQNEAQ. The CDR3 length is 15 residues. Here the CDR3 reads CASSLGTGLNTEAFF. The CDR3 DNA reads as TGTGCCAGCAGCTTAGGGACAGGGTTGAACACTGAAGCTTTCTTT.

The chain carries TRBV4-2 and TRBJ2-3; the match to TRBD2 covers 9 bases. Germline V CDR1 and CDR2: LGHNA, YNFKEQ. With V trimmed by 0 bases and J by 3 bases, 4 bases remained unmatched. The length of the CDR3 is 16 residues. In DNA form, the CDR3 reads TGTGCCAGCAGCCAAGACTTAGCGGGAGTGACAGATACGCAGTATTTT. Translated: CASSQDLAGVTDTQYF.

V is TRBV7-2 and J is TRBJ2-7; TRBD2 matches at 10 bases. V trimming: 4 bases; J trimming: 4 bases; junction bases outside the gene matches: 4. The V gene's germline CDR1 is SGHTA and CDR2 FQGNSA. The CDR3 is made up of 14 amino acids. DNA for the CDR3: TGTGCCAGCAGCTCACTAGCGGGACCGTACGAGCAGTACTTC. Residues: CASSSLAGPYEQYF.

The chain combines TRBV28 with TRBJ1-4; perhaps TRBD1 as D (5 bases). There are 15 residues in the CDR3. V lost 3 bases, J lost 7 bases, and 15 bases lay in between. The germline V gene encodes CDR1 MDHEN and CDR2 SYDVKM. The CDR3 spells CASSFRRGRGEKLFF. The CDR3, as DNA: TGTGCCAGCAGTTTCAGGCGGGGAAGGGGTGAAAAACTGTTTTTT. Drawing the rest from reference TRBV28 and TRBJ1-4, the complete variable domain is DVKVTQSSRYLVKRTGEKVFLECVQDMDHENMFWYRQDPGLGLRLIYFSYDVKMKEKGDIPEGYSVSREKKERFSLILESASTNQTSMYLCASSFRRGRGEKLFFGSGTQLSVL.

The CDR3 protein is CASSGGETEAFF. The CDR3 region has the DNA TGCGCCAGCAGCGGAGGGGAGACTGAAGCTTTCTTT. The chain recombines TRBV5-1 with TRBJ1-1, with D possibly matching TRBD1 (5 bases). Germline lookup yields CDR1 SGHRS and CDR2 YFSETQ. This CDR3 contains 12 residues. V lost 4 bases and J 5 bases, leaving 9 bases between the germline ends.

By share of the sample, this clone is medium-sized (0.01 to 0.1%). Additional DNA sequences in this sample encode the identical CDR3. CDR3 DNA: TGTGCCAGTAGTCCGAAGGGGGCGGGTGGGGCCAACGTCCTGACTTTC. Its translation is CASSPKGAGGANVLTF. J is TRBJ2-6 and V is TRBV19; 7 nucleotides match TRBD1. Trimming took 5 bases from V and 3 from J; bases not matched to a gene: 7. CDR1 LNHDA and CDR2 SQIVND come from the germline V gene (reference sequence). The length of the CDR3 is 16 residues.

This clone was detected a few times. This chain connects TRBV3-1 (or the pseudogene TRBV3-2) to TRBJ2-1, with TRBD2 matching over 15 bases. With 3 bases clipped from V and 6 bases from J, the junction kept 9 bases outside the gene matches. Germline V gene data show CDR1 as LGHDT and CDR2 as YNNKEL (reference sequence). The CDR3 runs 18 residues. Here the CDR3 DNA reads TGTGCCAGCAGCCAGGAACGGACTAGCGGGAGGGCCCTCAATGAGCAGTTCTTC. It codes for CASSQERTSGRALNEQFF.

Only a few counts were recorded for this clone. The V call is TRBV20-1, the J call TRBJ2-7; D gene uncertain. The CDR3 has 13 residues. Trimming took 3 bases from V and 2 from J, leaving 11 bases between them. Per germline, CDR1 DFQATT and CDR2 SNEGSKA (reference sequence). For the CDR3, the DNA is TGCAGTGCTAGTAACAGCCTTGCCTACGAGCAGTACTTC. It encodes CSASNSLAYEQYF.

The J gene is TRBJ2-1, the V gene TRBV3-1 (or the pseudogene TRBV3-2), with 11 bases that match TRBD2. The CDR3 has 18 amino acids. Germline V lookup: CDR1 LGHDT, CDR2 YNNKEL (reference sequence). With V trimmed by 4 bases and J by 1 base, 9 bases remained unmatched. CDR3 sequence: CASSRGSGRVRSYNEQFF. As DNA, the CDR3 is TGTGCCAGCAGCCGGGGTAGCGGGAGGGTACGGTCCTACAATGAGCAGTTCTTC.

The chain employs TRBV6-2 or TRBV6-3 and TRBJ1-5; weak D call: TRBD1 (5 bases). The CDR3 sequence is 15 residues long. From germline, CDR1 is MNHEY and CDR2 SVGEGT. V lost 6 bases and J lost 3, with 15 bases in between. The CDR3 nucleotides read TGTGCCAGCAGCCTACCCTCAGGGTCCAATCAGCCCCAGCATTTT. Its protein is CASSLPSGSNQPQHF.

This clone was counted between two and nine times. V and J are TRBV10-3 and TRBJ2-7; 13 bases map to TRBD2. Trimming cost V 6 bases and J 7 bases; bases outside gene matches: 9. This CDR3 contains 15 residues. The germline CDR1 and CDR2 sequences are ENHRY and SYGVKD. CDR3 in amino acids: CAISEGTSGEREQYF. CDR3 DNA sequence: TGTGCCATCAGCGAAGGGACTAGCGGGGAGAGGGAGCAGTACTTC.

The chain couples TRBV11-2 to TRBJ2-5; 9 bases are a match to TRBD2. This CDR3 has 17 residues. The germline gives CDR1 SGHAT, CDR2 FQNNGV. V gave up 2 bases and J gave up 4 bases; unmatched junction bases: 11. CDR3: CASSLRAAGGRRETQYF. The CDR3 bases are TGTGCCAGCAGCTTAAGGGCCGCGGGAGGGAGGAGAGAGACCCAGTACTTC.

The V and J genes are TRBV19 and TRBJ1-1; 7 nucleotides align to TRBD1. The CDR3 sequence is 15 residues long. V dropped 1 base and J dropped 6; count of bases not matched to a gene: 8. Germline V lookup: CDR1 LNHDA, CDR2 SQIVND (reference sequence). The CDR3 nucleotides are TGTGCCAGTAGTATAGCCTGGGACAGAGAGTCTGAAGCTTTCTTT. Its protein is CASSIAWDRESEAFF.

This clone appeared a single time. V usage is TRBV11-1 and J usage is TRBJ2-3, with 8 positions matching TRBD1. Germline V gives CDR1 SGHAT, CDR2 FQDESV (reference sequence). J lost 5 bases, V lost 5 bases, and 6 bases had no gene match. The CDR3 contains 14 residues. DNA for the CDR3: TGTGCCAGCAGCCACGGACAGGGTGGAGATACGCAGTATTTT. Protein: CASSHGQGGDTQYF.